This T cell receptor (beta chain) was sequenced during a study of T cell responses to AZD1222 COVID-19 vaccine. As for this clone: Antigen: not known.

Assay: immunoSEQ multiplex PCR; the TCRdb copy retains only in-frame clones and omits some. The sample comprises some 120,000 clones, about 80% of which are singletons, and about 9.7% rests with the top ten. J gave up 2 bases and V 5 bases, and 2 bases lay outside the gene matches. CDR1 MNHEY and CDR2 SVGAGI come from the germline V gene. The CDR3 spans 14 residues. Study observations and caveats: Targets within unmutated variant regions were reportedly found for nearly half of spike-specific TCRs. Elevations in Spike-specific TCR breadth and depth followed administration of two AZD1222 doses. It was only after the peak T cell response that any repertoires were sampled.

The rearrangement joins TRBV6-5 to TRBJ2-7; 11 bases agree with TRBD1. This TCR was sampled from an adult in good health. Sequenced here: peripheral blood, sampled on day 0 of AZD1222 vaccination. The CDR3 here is CASSKGQGAYEQYF. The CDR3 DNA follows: TGTGCCAGCAGTAAGGGACAGGGGGCCTACGAGCAGTACTTC.